The 32 T cell receptor beta chains given below trace back to one sample, sequenced in a study of blood T cell repertoires in COVID-19. Profiling relied on immunoSEQ multiplex PCR, and the TCRdb table lists in-frame clones only, not all of them. The sample has some 160,000 clones, around four fifths seen once; the top ten hold 6.5% to 9.5%. Material: peripheral blood. Receptors were obtained from a woman older than 75 with COVID-19, enrolled during active disease.

The V and J genes are TRBV29-1 and TRBJ1-1; 9 bases are shared with TRBD1. CDR3 length equals 13 residues. Germline V gene lookup returns CDR1 SQVTM and CDR2 ANQGSEA. Trimming cost V 6 bases and J 2 bases; bases outside gene matches: 4. The CDR3 region is CSVGTGLNTEAFF. For the CDR3, the DNA is TGCAGCGTGGGGACAGGGCTAAACACTGAAGCTTTCTTT.

This chain joins TRBV4-1 and TRBJ2-1, with 9 bases matching TRBD1. V shed 2 bases and J 1 base; nucleotides not matched to a gene: 6. Germline-derived CDR1 and CDR2 are MGHRA and YSYEKL. The CDR3 is 17 amino acids. The CDR3 region has the DNA TGCGCCAGCAGCCAAACCGGGACAGGGTTTTCCTACAATGAGCAGTTCTTC. Its translation is CASSQTGTGFSYNEQFF.

The chain recombines TRBV6-5 with TRBJ1-5; TRBD1 matches at 7 bases. After removal of 6 bases from V and 1 base from J, the junction contained 6 bases not matched to a gene. Germline CDR1 and CDR2: MNHEY and SVGAGI. This CDR3 comprises 15 residues. The CDR3: CASRHTGASNQPQHF. The CDR3 region has the DNA TGTGCCAGCAGACATACAGGGGCAAGCAATCAGCCCCAGCATTTT.

The chain combines TRBV7-9 with TRBJ2-3, with 14 bases aligning to TRBD2. This CDR3 is 16 amino acids long. Trimming at V came to 5 bases and at J to 7 bases, leaving 8 bases not matched to a gene. Germline assignment: CDR1 SEHNR and CDR2 FQNEAQ (reference sequence). This CDR3 is CASSPTTSGGANTQYF. The CDR3 DNA is TGTGCCAGCAGCCCGACGACTAGCGGGGGGGCTAATACGCAGTATTTT.

V is TRBV29-1 and J is TRBJ1-1; no firm D call. V lost 5 bases, J lost 4 bases, and 11 bases lay in between. This CDR3 spans 12 amino acids. Germline-derived CDR1 and CDR2 are SQVTM and ANQGSEA. CDR3 region: CSVTGEGTEAFF. CDR3 nucleotide sequence: TGCAGCGTTACCGGGGAAGGCACTGAAGCTTTCTTT. Filled out from reference TRBV29-1 and TRBJ1-1, the complete variable domain reads SAVISQKPSRDICQRGTSLTIQCQVDSQVTMMFWYRQQPGQSLTLIATANQGSEATYESGFVIDKFPISRPNLTFSTLTVSNMSPEDSSIYLCSVTGEGTEAFFGQGTRLTVV.

This chain connects TRBV7-9 to TRBJ1-2, with TRBD1 matching 7 bases. V lost 0 bases to trimming and J lost 6 bases; unmatched junction nucleotides: 7. The CDR3 has 15 amino acids. Germline CDR1 reads SEHNR; CDR2 reads FQNEAQ (reference sequence). In DNA form, the CDR3 reads TGTGCCAGCAGCTTAGCCGGGACAGAGACGAATGGCTACACCTTC. The encoded protein is CASSLAGTETNGYTF.

This clone was detected only once. The gene calls are TRBV5-1 and TRBJ1-1, with D possibly matching TRBD1 (6 bases). Trimming removed 8 bases at V and 6 bases at J, with 17 bases between. This CDR3 spans 13 amino acids. Per the germline V gene, CDR1 is SGHRS and CDR2 is YFSETQ. Here the CDR3 reads CASGEGGFSEAFF. The CDR3 coding sequence is TGCGCCAGTGGGGAGGGGGGCTTTTCTGAAGCTTTCTTT. The whole variable domain, remainder taken from reference TRBV5-1 and TRBJ1-1, is KAGVTQTPRYLIKTRGQQVTLSCSPISGHRSVSWYQQTPGQGLQFLFEYFSETQRNKGNFPGRFSGRQFSNSRSEMNVSTLELGDSALYLCASGEGGFSEAFFGQGTRLTVV.

This chain uses TRBV6-6 with TRBJ1-5; the D is unclear. The length of the CDR3 is 14 residues. V was trimmed by 1 base and J by 1 base, leaving 5 bases between them. Germline V gene sequence: CDR1 MNHNY, CDR2 SVGAGI (reference sequence). In DNA, the CDR3 is TGTGCCAGCAGTTACTACAAGAGCAATCAGCCCCAGCATTTT. Encoded protein: CASSYYKSNQPQHF.

This chain's CDR3 is CASARDRVSPPQHF. CDR3 in DNA: TGTGCCAGCGCCCGGGACAGGGTTTCCCCGCCCCAGCATTTT. V and J are TRBV6-5 and TRBJ1-5; TRBD1 aligns across 9 bases. The CDR3 is 14 amino acids. The V gene end was trimmed by 8 bases and the J gene end by 9 bases; junction bases not matched to a gene: 11. Germline lookup yields CDR1 MNHEY and CDR2 SVGAGI.

The chain has TRBV6-6 and TRBJ1-3, with D hard to call. The germline gives CDR1 MNHNY, CDR2 SVGAGI (reference sequence). The CDR3 has 14 amino acids. The ends were cut back, 5 bases at V and 0 bases at J, with 8 bases in the middle. The CDR3, as DNA: TGTGCCAGCAGTGCGGCAGACTCTGGAAACACCATATATTTT. Protein: CASSAADSGNTIYF.

V and J are TRBV2 and TRBJ2-4; D gene uncertain. The CDR3 totals 15 residues. V gave up 7 bases and J gave up 0 bases, with 13 bases separating them. Germline lookup yields CDR1 SNHLY and CDR2 FYNNEI. This CDR3 is CASTANALAKNIQYF. CDR3 nucleotides: TGTGCCAGCACTGCGAATGCCCTAGCCAAAAACATTCAGTACTTC.

V usage is TRBV19 and J usage is TRBJ1-5; D is unresolved. Trimming removed 6 bases at V and 3 bases at J, with 15 bases between. CDR1 and CDR2 from the germline V gene are LNHDA and SQIVND (reference sequence). The CDR3 is made up of 15 amino acids. CDR3 bases: TGTGCCAGTAGCGTTGCACAGATCCTCAATCAGCCCCAGCATTTT. It is translated as CASSVAQILNQPQHF.

The chain recombines TRBV4-1 with TRBJ2-4, with TRBD2 matching over 8 bases. Germline V gene lookup returns CDR1 MGHRA and CDR2 YSYEKL. Trimming at V came to 0 bases and at J to 0 bases, leaving 4 bases not matched to a gene. The length of the CDR3 is 17 residues. The CDR3 coding sequence is TGCGCCAGCAGCCAAGACCCGCTAGCGGGAGCCAAAAACATTCAGTACTTC. It codes for CASSQDPLAGAKNIQYF.

The chain uses TRBV5-5 and TRBJ1-2; D is ambiguous. Trimming left V 0 bases short and J 7 bases short, with 10 bases between. The CDR3 runs to 13 residues. Looked up from germline, CDR1 is SGHKS and CDR2 is YYEKEE (reference sequence). The CDR3 sequence is CASSLAVSRGYTF. CDR3 in DNA: TGTGCCAGCAGCTTGGCCGTGAGTCGTGGCTACACCTTC.

This clone has at least ten counts. The gene calls are TRBV25-1 and TRBJ1-1, with 9 nucleotides matching TRBD1. The CDR3 length is 15 residues. Germline CDR1 reads MGHDK; CDR2 reads SYGVNS. The J segment lost 4 bases and the V segment lost 7 bases, leaving 10 bases of the junction unmatched. The CDR3 DNA follows: TGTGCCAGCACCAGACCAGGGACAGGGACCACTGAAGCTTTCTTT. Translated, it gives CASTRPGTGTTEAFF.

This clone showed up just once. V usage is TRBV21-1 and J usage is TRBJ2-7; the table assigns TRBD2, which was not confirmed against the DNA. TRBV21-1 is an annotated pseudogene. This CDR3 is 16 amino acids long. The CDR3, as DNA: TGTGCCAGCAGCAAAAAAAGCAGCGGGATAGCCTACGAGCAGTACTTC. Protein: CASSKKSSGIAYEQYF.

The V and J genes are TRBV29-1 and TRBJ2-3; maybe TRBD2 (6 bases). Trimming pared 7 bases from V and 2 bases from J, leaving 13 bases between. The CDR3 has 13 residues. Per germline, CDR1 SQVTM and CDR2 ANQGSEA. CDR3 protein: CSAASDPTDTQYF. The CDR3 DNA reads TGCAGCGCCGCTAGCGACCCCACAGATACGCAGTATTTT.

The rearrangement links TRBV6-5 to TRBJ2-1, with 13 bases that match TRBD2. J gave up 8 bases and V 7 bases, and 5 bases lay outside the gene matches. Looked up from germline, CDR1 is MNHEY and CDR2 is SVGAGI. The CDR3 is 14 amino acids. CDR3 coding DNA: TGTGCCAGCATCGGACTAGCGGGAGATCATGAGCAGTTCTTC. Translating gives CASIGLAGDHEQFF.

This clone has more than one count but fewer than ten. The gene calls are TRBV5-8 and TRBJ1-1, with 7 bases fitting TRBD1. Germline-derived CDR1 and CDR2 are SGHTS and YDEGEE. J was trimmed by 12 bases and V by 4 bases; bases with no gene match: 12. The CDR3 length is 13 residues. The CDR3 loop is CASSRDVGTVTFF. The CDR3 DNA is TGTGCCAGCAGCCGAGATGTCGGGACAGTAACTTTCTTT.

J is TRBJ2-7 and V is TRBV2; TRBD2 matches 10 bases. V was clipped by 3 bases and J by 6 bases; unmatched bases: 8. Germline CDR1 reads SNHLY; CDR2 reads FYNNEI. The CDR3 extends over 15 amino acids. The CDR3 here is CASSDRLAGVSEQYF. CDR3 coding DNA: TGTGCCAGCAGTGATAGGCTAGCGGGAGTTTCCGAGCAGTACTTC.

This clone was seen only once. This chain uses TRBV29-1 with TRBJ1-2; TRBD1 matches at 7 bases. The CDR3 extends over 15 amino acids. Germline CDR1 SQVTM, CDR2 ANQGSEA. V trimming: 6 bases; J trimming: 0 bases; junction bases outside the gene matches: 10. The CDR3 DNA sequence: TGCAGCGTCACACCTATGGGACAGACTAACTATGGCTACACCTTC. Translated: CSVTPMGQTNYGYTF.

V gene TRBV4-2 combines with J gene TRBJ2-5, with TRBD2 identical over 8 bases. CDR3 length: 15 residues. Germline V lookup: CDR1 LGHNA, CDR2 YNFKEQ. V lost 0 bases and J lost 5; bases outside the gene matches: 5. CDR3 nucleotide sequence: TGTGCCAGCAGCCAAGATCCTACTAGCGGCGAGACCCAGTACTTC. Translating gives CASSQDPTSGETQYF.

The chain employs TRBV2 and TRBJ1-1; D gene ambiguous. There are 13 residues in the CDR3. V dropped 4 bases and J dropped 7 bases, with 13 bases sitting between them. The germline CDR1 and CDR2 sequences are SNHLY and FYNNEI. CDR3 amino acids: CASSGPSGFEAFF. CDR3 coding DNA: TGTGCCAGCAGTGGCCCCTCGGGTTTTGAAGCTTTCTTT.

J is TRBJ1-3 and V is TRBV11-2; 8 nucleotides align to TRBD1. With V trimmed by 5 bases and J by 4 bases, 4 bases remained unmatched. The CDR3 runs 14 residues. Germline CDR1 reads SGHAT; CDR2 reads FQNNGV. The CDR3 DNA reads as TGTGCCAGCAGCCGGACAGGGTTAGGAAACACCATATATTTT. This sequence encodes CASSRTGLGNTIYF.

The chain couples TRBV29-1 to TRBJ2-5; the D is unclear. Germline CDR1 is SQVTM and CDR2 is ANQGSEA. This CDR3 contains 15 residues. The V end lost 4 bases, the J end lost 2 bases, and 17 bases lay between the germline ends. The CDR3 protein is CSVGALYPHQETQYF. The CDR3 DNA reads as TGCAGCGTTGGGGCCTTATACCCCCATCAAGAGACCCAGTACTTC.

CDR3 DNA: TGTGCCAGCAGCGTAGGAGGTCGGGGGGACCGGAGCTACACCTTC. Translation gives CASSVGGRGDRSYTF. The chain combines TRBV9 with TRBJ1-2; D may be TRBD1 (5 bases). Per the germline V gene, CDR1 is SGDLS and CDR2 is YYNGEE. The CDR3 spans 15 residues. V lost 0 bases, J lost 9 bases, and 18 bases lay in between.

The chain links TRBV5-4 to TRBJ1-6; D uncertain. The germline V gene encodes CDR1 SGHNT and CDR2 YYREEE (reference sequence). Deletions cut 4 bases from V and 1 base from J, with 9 bases between. The CDR3 runs to 15 residues. The DNA for the CDR3 is TGTGCCAGCAGCGCTGGCACATCCTATAATTCACCCCTCCACTTT. It codes for CASSAGTSYNSPLHF.

In its sample, this clone was seen once. The rearrangement joins TRBV7-3 to TRBJ2-2; TRBD1 might be the D (5 bases). V was clipped by 6 bases and J by 4 bases, with 9 bases between them. The CDR3 has 13 residues. CDR1 is SGHTA, CDR2 FQGTGA, per germline. CDR3 sequence: CASSPGFTGELFF. The CDR3 nucleotides read TGTGCCAGCAGTCCAGGGTTCACCGGGGAGCTGTTTTTT.

V usage is TRBV5-1 and J usage is TRBJ2-3, with 7 bases identical to TRBD1. Germline V lookup: CDR1 SGHRS, CDR2 YFSETQ. The J segment lost 0 bases and the V segment lost 0 bases, leaving 4 bases of the junction unmatched. CDR3 length equals 16 residues. The CDR3, as DNA: TGCGCCAGCAGCTTGGGACAGGGCCAAAGCACAGATACGCAGTATTTT. Translation gives CASSLGQGQSTDTQYF.

The rearrangement uses TRBV2 and TRBJ2-5; D is perhaps TRBD2 (5 bases). The V end was cut by 7 bases, the J end by 5 bases, with 20 bases between. This CDR3 has 15 residues. The germline V gene has CDR1 SNHLY and CDR2 FYNNEI. The chain's CDR3 is CASTGGGISGETQYF. The CDR3 nucleotides read TGTGCCAGCACGGGTGGCGGCATCTCGGGGGAGACCCAGTACTTC.

This clone was seen once. V is TRBV21-1 and J is TRBJ2-7; the DNA was not compared with TRBD1, the D call given in the table. TRBV21-1 is assigned pseudogene status. The CDR3 is 16 residues long. CDR3 in amino acids: CASSKGISTGRDEQYF. In DNA form, the CDR3 reads TGTGCCAGCAGCAAGGGGATCTCGACAGGGAGAGACGAGCAGTACTTC.

This clone was seen once. The rearrangement joins TRBV19 to TRBJ2-7; 7 positions match TRBD1. The CDR3 totals 14 residues. The germline V gene encodes CDR1 LNHDA and CDR2 SQIVND (reference sequence). J was trimmed by 3 bases and V by 1 base; bases with no gene match: 3. The chain's CDR3 is CASSIGDRLYEQYF. The CDR3 bases are TGTGCCAGTAGTATAGGGGACAGACTCTACGAGCAGTACTTC.